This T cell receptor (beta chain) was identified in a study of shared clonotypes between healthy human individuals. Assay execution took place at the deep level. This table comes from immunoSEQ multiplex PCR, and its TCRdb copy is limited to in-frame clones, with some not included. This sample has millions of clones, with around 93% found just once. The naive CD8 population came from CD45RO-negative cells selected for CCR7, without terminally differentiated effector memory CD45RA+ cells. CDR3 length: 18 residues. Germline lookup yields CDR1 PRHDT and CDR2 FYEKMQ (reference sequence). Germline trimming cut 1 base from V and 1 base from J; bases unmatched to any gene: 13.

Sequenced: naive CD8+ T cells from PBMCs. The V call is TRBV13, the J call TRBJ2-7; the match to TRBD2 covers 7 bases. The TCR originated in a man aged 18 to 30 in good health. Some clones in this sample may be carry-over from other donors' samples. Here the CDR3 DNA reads TGTGCCAGCAGCTTAGAAGTCGGGGGGAGTCCTGGGTCCTACGAGCAGTACTTC. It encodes CASSLEVGGSPGSYEQYF.